This T cell receptor (beta chain) originates from a study of T cells in localized non-small cell lung cancer. Whole-study results and caveats: Heterogeneity within the tumor remains possible, as just one region underwent sequencing. In adjacent lung appeared a median about 58 of the top 100 tumor clones. Uninvolved adjacent lung had the highest recorded T cell clonality, with tumor below it. Longer overall survival accompanied higher blood T cell density.

Germline V gene data show CDR1 as SGHTA and CDR2 as FQGNSA. V lost 4 bases, J lost 4 bases, and 7 bases stayed unmatched. This CDR3 is built from 15 residues. Regarding this clone: The target antigen is unknown.

Sequenced by immunoSEQ multiplex PCR; TCRdb stores in-frame clones only, minus some. This table has under 40,000 clones, about 90% appearing once. The sample in question was peripheral blood, obtained before any cancer treatment. V and J are TRBV7-2 and TRBJ2-7, with TRBD2 identical over 10 bases. The origin of this receptor is a woman aged 40-69 years with stage I lung adenocarcinoma. CDR3 protein: CASSSWTSGNYEQYF. CDR3 bases: TGTGCCAGCAGCTCCTGGACTAGCGGAAATTACGAGCAGTACTTC.